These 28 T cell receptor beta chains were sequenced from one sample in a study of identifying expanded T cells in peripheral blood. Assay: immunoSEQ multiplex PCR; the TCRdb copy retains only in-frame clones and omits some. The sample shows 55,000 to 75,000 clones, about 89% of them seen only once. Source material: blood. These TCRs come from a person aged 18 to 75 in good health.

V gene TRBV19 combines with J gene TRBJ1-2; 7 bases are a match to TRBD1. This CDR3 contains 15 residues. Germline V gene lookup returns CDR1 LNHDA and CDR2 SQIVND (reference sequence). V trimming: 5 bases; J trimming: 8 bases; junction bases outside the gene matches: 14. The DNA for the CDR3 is TGTGCCAGTAGTTACTCGACAGGGATGGGTGTCGGCTACACCTTC. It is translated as CASSYSTGMGVGYTF.

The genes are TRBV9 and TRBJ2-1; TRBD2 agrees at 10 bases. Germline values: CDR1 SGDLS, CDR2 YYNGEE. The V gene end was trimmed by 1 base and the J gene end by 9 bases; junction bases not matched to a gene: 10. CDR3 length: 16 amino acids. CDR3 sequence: CASSVLERGGLGEQFF. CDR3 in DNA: TGTGCCAGCAGCGTACTCGAGCGGGGGGGCCTAGGTGAGCAGTTCTTC. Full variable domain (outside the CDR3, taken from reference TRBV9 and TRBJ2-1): DSGVTQTPKHLITATGQRVTLRCSPRSGDLSVYWYQQSLDQGLQFLIQYYNGEERAKGNILERFSAQQFPDLHSELNLSSLELGDSALYFCASSVLERGGLGEQFFGPGTRLTVL.

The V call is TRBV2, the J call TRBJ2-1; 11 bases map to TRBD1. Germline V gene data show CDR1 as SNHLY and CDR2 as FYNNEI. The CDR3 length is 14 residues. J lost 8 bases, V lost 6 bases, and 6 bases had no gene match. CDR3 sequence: CASRGGTGGYEQFF. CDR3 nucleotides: TGTGCCAGCAGGGGAGGGACAGGGGGTTATGAGCAGTTCTTC.

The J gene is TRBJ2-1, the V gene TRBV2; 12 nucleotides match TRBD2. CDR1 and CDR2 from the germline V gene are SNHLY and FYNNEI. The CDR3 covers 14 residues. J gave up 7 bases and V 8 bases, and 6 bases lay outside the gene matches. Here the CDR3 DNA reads TGTGCCAGCGGGGGGACTAGCGGGTGGAATGAGCAGTTCTTC. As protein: CASGGTSGWNEQFF.

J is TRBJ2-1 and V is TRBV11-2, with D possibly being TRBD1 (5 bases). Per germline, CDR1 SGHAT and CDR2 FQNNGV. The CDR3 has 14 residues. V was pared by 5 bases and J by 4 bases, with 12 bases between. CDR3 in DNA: TGTGCCAGCAGCCCCCCAGGGTGGTACAATGAGCAGTTCTTC. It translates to CASSPPGWYNEQFF.

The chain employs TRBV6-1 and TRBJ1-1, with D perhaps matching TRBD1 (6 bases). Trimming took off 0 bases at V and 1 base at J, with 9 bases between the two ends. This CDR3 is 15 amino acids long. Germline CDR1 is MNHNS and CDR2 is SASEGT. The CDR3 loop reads CASSEAWTANTEAFF. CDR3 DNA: TGTGCCAGCAGTGAAGCCTGGACAGCGAACACTGAAGCTTTCTTT.

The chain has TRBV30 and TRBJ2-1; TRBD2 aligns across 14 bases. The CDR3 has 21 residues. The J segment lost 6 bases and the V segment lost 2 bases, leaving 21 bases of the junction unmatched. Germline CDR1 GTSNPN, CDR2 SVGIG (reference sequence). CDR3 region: CAWSTAPGLAGDSLSSNEQFF. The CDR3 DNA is TGTGCCTGGAGTACCGCACCGGGACTAGCGGGAGATTCCCTCTCTTCCAATGAGCAGTTCTTC.

CDR3: CASSKPLAGRVAYF. As DNA, the CDR3 is TGTGCCAGCAGCAAACCTCTAGCGGGGCGGGTAGCTTATTTT. The chain carries TRBV21-1 and TRBJ2-3; the table's D call, TRBD2, has no DNA check behind it. TRBV21-1 is a pseudogene. This CDR3 is built from 14 residues.

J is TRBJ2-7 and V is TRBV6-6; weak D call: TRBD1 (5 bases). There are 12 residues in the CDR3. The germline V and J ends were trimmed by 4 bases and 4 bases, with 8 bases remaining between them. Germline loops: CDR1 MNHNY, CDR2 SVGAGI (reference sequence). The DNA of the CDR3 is TGTGCCAGCAGTTCGACAGTTTACGAGCAGTACTTC. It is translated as CASSSTVYEQYF.

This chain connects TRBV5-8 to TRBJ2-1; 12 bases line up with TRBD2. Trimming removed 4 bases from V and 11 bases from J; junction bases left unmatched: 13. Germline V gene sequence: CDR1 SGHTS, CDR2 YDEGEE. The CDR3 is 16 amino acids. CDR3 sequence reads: CASSTLAGGRARKQFF. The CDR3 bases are TGTGCCAGCAGCACCCTAGCGGGAGGGCGCGCGAGGAAGCAGTTCTTC.

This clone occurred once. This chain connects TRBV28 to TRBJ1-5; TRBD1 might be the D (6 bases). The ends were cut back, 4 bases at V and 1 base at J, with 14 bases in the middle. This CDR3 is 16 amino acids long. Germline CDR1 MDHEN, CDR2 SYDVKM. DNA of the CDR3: TGTGCCAGCAGTTCCCCGACAGGTTTGAGCAATCAGCCCCAGCATTTT. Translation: CASSSPTGLSNQPQHF.

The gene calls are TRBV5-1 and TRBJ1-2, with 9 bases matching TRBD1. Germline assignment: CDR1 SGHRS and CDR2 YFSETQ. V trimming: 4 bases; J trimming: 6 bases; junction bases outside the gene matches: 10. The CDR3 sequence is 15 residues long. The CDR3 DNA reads TGCGCCAGCAGCCTCCCCGGACAGGGGACAGATGGCTACACCTTC. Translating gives CASSLPGQGTDGYTF.

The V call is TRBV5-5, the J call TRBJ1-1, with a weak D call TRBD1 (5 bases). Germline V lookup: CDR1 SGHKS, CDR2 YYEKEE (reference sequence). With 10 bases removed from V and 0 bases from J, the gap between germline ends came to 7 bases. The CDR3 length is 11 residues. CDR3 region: CARQMNTEAFF. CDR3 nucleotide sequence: TGTGCCCGACAGATGAACACTGAAGCTTTCTTT.

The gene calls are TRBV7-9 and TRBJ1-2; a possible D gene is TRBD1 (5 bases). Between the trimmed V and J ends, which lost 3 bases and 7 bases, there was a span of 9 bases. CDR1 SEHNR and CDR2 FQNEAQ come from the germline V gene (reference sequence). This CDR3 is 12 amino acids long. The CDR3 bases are TGTGCCAGCAGCTTCAGGGATCTTGGCTACACCTTC. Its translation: CASSFRDLGYTF.

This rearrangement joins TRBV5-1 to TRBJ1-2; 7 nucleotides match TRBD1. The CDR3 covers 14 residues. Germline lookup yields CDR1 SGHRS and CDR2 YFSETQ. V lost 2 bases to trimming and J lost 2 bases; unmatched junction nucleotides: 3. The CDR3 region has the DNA TGCGCCAGCAGCTTCACAGGGGTGAACTATGGCTACACCTTC. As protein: CASSFTGVNYGYTF.

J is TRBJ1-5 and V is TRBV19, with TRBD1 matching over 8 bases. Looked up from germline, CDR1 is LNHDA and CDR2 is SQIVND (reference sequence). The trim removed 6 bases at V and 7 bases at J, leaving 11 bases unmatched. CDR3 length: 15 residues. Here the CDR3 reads CASRMGTGQMQPQHF. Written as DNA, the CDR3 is TGTGCCAGTAGGATGGGGACAGGCCAAATGCAGCCCCAGCATTTT.

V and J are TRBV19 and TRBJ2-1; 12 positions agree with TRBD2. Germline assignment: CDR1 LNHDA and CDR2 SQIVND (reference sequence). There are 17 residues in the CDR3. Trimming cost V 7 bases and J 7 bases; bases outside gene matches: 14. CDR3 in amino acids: CASMGKRGLAGSNEQFF. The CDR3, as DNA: TGTGCCAGTATGGGGAAGAGAGGACTAGCGGGATCGAATGAGCAGTTCTTC.

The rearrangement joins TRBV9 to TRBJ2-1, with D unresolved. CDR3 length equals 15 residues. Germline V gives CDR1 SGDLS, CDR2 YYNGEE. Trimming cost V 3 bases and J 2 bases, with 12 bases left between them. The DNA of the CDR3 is TGTGCCAGCAGCGGCCTTGTGGATCCCTACAATGAGCAGTTCTTC. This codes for CASSGLVDPYNEQFF.

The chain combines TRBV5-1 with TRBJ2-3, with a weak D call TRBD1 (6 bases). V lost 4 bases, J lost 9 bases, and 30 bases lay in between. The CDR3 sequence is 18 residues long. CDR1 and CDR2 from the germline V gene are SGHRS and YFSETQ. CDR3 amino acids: CASSPGWDISEPRRTQYF. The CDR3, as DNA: TGCGCCAGCAGCCCGGGGTGGGACATTTCCGAACCAAGGAGGACGCAGTATTTT.

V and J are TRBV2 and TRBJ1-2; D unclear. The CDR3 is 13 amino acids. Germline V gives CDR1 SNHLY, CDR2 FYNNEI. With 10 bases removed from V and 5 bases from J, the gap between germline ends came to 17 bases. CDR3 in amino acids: CATAAIVGYGYTF. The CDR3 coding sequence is TGTGCCACCGCAGCGATAGTGGGGTATGGCTACACCTTC. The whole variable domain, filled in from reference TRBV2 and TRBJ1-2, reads EPEVTQTPSHQVTQMGQEVILRCVPISNHLYFYWYRQILGQKVEFLVSFYNNEISEKSEIFDDQFSVERPDGSNFTLKIRSTKLEDSAMYFCATAAIVGYGYTFGSGTRLTVV.

The CDR3 sequence: CASSVHRQFYEQYF. CDR3 sequence (DNA): TGTGCCAGCAGTGTCCATAGACAGTTCTACGAGCAGTACTTC. J is TRBJ2-7 and V is TRBV2, with D perhaps matching TRBD1 (5 bases). The CDR3 loop spans 14 amino acids. Trimming took off 4 bases at V and 3 bases at J, with 13 bases between the two ends. Looked up from germline, CDR1 is SNHLY and CDR2 is FYNNEI. Together with reference TRBV2 and TRBJ2-7, the CDR3 gives the full variable domain: EPEVTQTPSHQVTQMGQEVILRCVPISNHLYFYWYRQILGQKVEFLVSFYNNEISEKSEIFDDQFSVERPDGSNFTLKIRSTKLEDSAMYFCASSVHRQFYEQYFGPGTRLTVT.

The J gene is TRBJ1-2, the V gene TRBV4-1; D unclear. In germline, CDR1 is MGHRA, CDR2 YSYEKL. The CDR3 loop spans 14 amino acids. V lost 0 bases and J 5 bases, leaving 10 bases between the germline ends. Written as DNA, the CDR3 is TGCGCCAGCAGCCAAGATAGGCCAGGTTATGGCTACACCTTC. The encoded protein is CASSQDRPGYGYTF.

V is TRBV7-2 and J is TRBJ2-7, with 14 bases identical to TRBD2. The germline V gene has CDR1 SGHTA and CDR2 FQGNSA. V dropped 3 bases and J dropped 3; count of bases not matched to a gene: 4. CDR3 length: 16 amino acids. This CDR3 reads CASSLTSGGENYEQYF. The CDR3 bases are TGTGCCAGCAGCTTGACTAGCGGGGGGGAAAACTACGAGCAGTACTTC. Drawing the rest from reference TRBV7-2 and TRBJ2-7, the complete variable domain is GAGVSQSPSNKVTEKGKDVELRCDPISGHTALYWYRQSLGQGLEFLIYFQGNSAPDKSGLPSDRFSAERTGGSVSTLTIQRTQQEDSAVYLCASSLTSGGENYEQYFGPGTRLTVT.

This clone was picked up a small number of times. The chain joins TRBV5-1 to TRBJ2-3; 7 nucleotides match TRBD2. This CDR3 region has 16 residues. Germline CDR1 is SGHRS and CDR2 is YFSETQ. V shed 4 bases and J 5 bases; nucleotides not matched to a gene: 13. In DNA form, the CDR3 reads TGCGCCAGCAGCCTACTTCCCGCAGCGGGGATAGATACGCAGTATTTT. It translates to CASSLLPAAGIDTQYF.

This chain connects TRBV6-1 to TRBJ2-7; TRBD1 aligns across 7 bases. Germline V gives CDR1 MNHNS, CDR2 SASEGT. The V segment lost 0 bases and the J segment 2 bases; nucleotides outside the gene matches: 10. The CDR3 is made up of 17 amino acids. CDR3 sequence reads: CASSEAPWGRGTYEQYF. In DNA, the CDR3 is TGTGCCAGCAGTGAAGCTCCCTGGGGCAGGGGGACCTACGAGCAGTACTTC.

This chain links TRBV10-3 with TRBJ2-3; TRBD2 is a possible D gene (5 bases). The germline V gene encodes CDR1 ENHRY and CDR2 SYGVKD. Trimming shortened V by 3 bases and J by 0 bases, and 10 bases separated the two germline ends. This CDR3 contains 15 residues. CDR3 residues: CAISDPAASTDTQYF. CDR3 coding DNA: TGTGCCATCAGTGATCCAGCGGCTAGCACAGATACGCAGTATTTT.

The CDR3 DNA sequence: TGTGCCAGCAGCTTAGCGCCCCCGGAGGAGGGAGTAGATCCTTTCTTT. Amino acids: CASSLAPPEEGVDPFF. This chain connects TRBV7-2 to TRBJ1-1; D remains ambiguous. Looked up from germline, CDR1 is SGHTA and CDR2 is FQGNSA. The CDR3 contains 16 residues. V was cut by 0 bases and J by 12 bases, with 23 bases left in between.

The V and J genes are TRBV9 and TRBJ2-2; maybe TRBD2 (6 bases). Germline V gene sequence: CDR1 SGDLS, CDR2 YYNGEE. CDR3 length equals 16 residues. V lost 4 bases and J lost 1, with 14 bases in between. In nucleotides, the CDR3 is TGTGCCAGCAGCTCGCCCGGGACTGGGAACACCGGGGAGCTGTTTTTT. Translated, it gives CASSSPGTGNTGELFF.